These 18 T cell receptor beta chains originate from one sample sequenced in a study of T-cell memory formation after mild COVID-19. TCRdb fed the 5' RACE reads into MiXCR, producing one record per CDR3 protein. Counted here are nearly 200,000 distinct CDR3 sequences, about 17% occurring once; the ten biggest clones make up 2.4%. Sequenced material: PBMCs or a T cell subset sorted from them (not recorded which). The receptor source for this set is an adult woman who had mild COVID-19 (a few samples of this study predate the infection). Cell type and time point are not known.

This clonotype was detected only a few times. The chain links TRBV29-1 to TRBJ1-1, with D tentatively TRBD1 (5 bases). CDR3 length: 13 residues. Trimming shortened V by 5 bases and J by 0 bases, and 10 bases separated the two germline ends. Germline V CDR1 and CDR2: SQVTM, ANQGSEA. The DNA for the CDR3 is TGCAGCGTTAGTGGACACTTGAACACTGAAGCTTTCTTT. Translation gives CSVSGHLNTEAFF.

In its sample, this clonotype was seen a few times. The V and J genes are TRBV29-1 and TRBJ1-2; no firm D call. Per germline, CDR1 SQVTM and CDR2 ANQGSEA. The CDR3 loop spans 13 amino acids. V lost 4 bases to trimming and J lost 8 bases, with 17 bases between them. The CDR3 region has the DNA TGCAGCGTTGTTGAGGGTTCGATCAGCGGCTACACCTTC. Translated: CSVVEGSISGYTF.

The J gene is TRBJ2-6, the V gene TRBV5-6, with D possibly matching TRBD1 (5 bases). V lost 3 bases and J 0 bases, leaving 13 bases between the germline ends. Per the germline V gene, CDR1 is SGHDT and CDR2 is YYEEEE. The CDR3 has 17 amino acids. The CDR3 coding sequence is TGTGCCAGCAGCTCAGGGCTTGGGAACTCTGGGGCCAACGTCCTGACTTTC. Translating gives CASSSGLGNSGANVLTF.

The CDR3 nucleotides read TGTGCCAGCAGCGTAGTAGCGGGAGGGTCGGAGCAGTTCTTC. Protein sequence: CASSVVAGGSEQFF. The chain carries TRBV9 and TRBJ2-1, with TRBD2 matching 11 bases. Germline V gives CDR1 SGDLS, CDR2 YYNGEE. This CDR3 contains 14 residues. The ends lost 0 bases at V and 10 bases at J; junction bases unmatched: 3.

This chain uses TRBV5-1 with TRBJ2-1, with D possibly being TRBD1 (6 bases). V lost 4 bases and J lost 8, with 16 bases in between. CDR1 and CDR2 from the germline V gene are SGHRS and YFSETQ. The CDR3 extends over 14 amino acids. The CDR3 is CASSALGGWDEQFF. CDR3 DNA sequence: TGCGCCAGCAGCGCATTAGGGGGTTGGGATGAGCAGTTCTTC.

Only a few counts were recorded for this clonotype. The chain employs TRBV23-1 and TRBJ2-7, with 12 bases that match TRBD2. TRBV23-1 counts as an open reading frame of uncertain function. Trimming took 4 bases from V and 5 from J; bases not matched to a gene: 15. This CDR3 has 18 amino acids. CDR3 sequence (DNA): TGCGCCAGCAGTCGGACTAGCGGGGAACCCCAACAGCGGGACGAGCAGTACTTC. It codes for CASSRTSGEPQQRDEQYF.

Only a few counts were recorded for this clonotype. The chain couples TRBV20-1 to TRBJ2-5; D perhaps matches TRBD2 (5 bases). This CDR3 has 15 amino acids. V was pared by 5 bases and J by 7 bases, with 23 bases between. CDR1 is DFQATT and CDR2 is SNEGSKA in the germline V gene (reference sequence). CDR3 sequence (DNA): TGCAGTGCTTCTACCCTCGGACTCGAACGAGGGACCCAGTACTTC. It specifies CSASTLGLERGTQYF.

The DNA for the CDR3 is TGTGCCAGCTCACCAGACAGGAACAATGAGCAGTTCTTC. The encoded protein is CASSPDRNNEQFF. The chain uses TRBV18 and TRBJ2-1; possibly TRBD1 for D (6 bases). V lost 2 bases to trimming and J lost 5 bases, with 7 bases between them. The CDR3 spans 13 residues. CDR1 and CDR2 (germline): KGHSH, LQKENI. The full variable domain, rest sourced from reference TRBV18 and TRBJ2-1, is NAGVMQNPRHLVRRRGQEARLRCSPMKGHSHVYWYRQLPEEGLKFMVYLQKENIIDESGMPKERFSAEFPKEGPSILRIQQVVRGDSAAYFCASSPDRNNEQFFGPGTRLTVL.

Only a few counts were recorded for this clonotype. The V and J genes are TRBV6-6 and TRBJ2-3; TRBD1 matches at 10 bases. Germline CDR1 is MNHNY and CDR2 is SVGAGI (reference sequence). The CDR3 totals 16 residues. Trimming cost V 0 bases and J 8 bases; bases outside gene matches: 8. The CDR3 sequence: CASSYSTGGMGSTQYF. In nucleotides, the CDR3 is TGTGCCAGCAGTTACTCGACAGGGGGCATGGGAAGTACGCAGTATTTT.

This chain joins TRBV2 and TRBJ2-3, with 13 bases aligning to TRBD2. The germline gives CDR1 SNHLY, CDR2 FYNNEI. The CDR3 consists of 17 residues. The trim removed 7 bases at V and 4 bases at J, leaving 11 bases unmatched. The CDR3 DNA follows: TGTGCCAGCAAAAGACTAGCGGGGGGACCAGGGCCAGATACGCAGTATTTT. This gives the protein CASKRLAGGPGPDTQYF. The full variable domain, completed using reference TRBV2 and TRBJ2-3, is EPEVTQTPSHQVTQMGQEVILRCVPISNHLYFYWYRQILGQKVEFLVSFYNNEISEKSEIFDDQFSVERPDGSNFTLKIRSTKLEDSAMYFCASKRLAGGPGPDTQYFGPGTRLTVL.

The V and J genes are TRBV24-1 and TRBJ2-1; no clear D gene. The V and J ends lost 4 bases and 4 bases respectively, with 13 bases between them. CDR1 is KGHDR, CDR2 SFDVKD, per germline. The CDR3 is 15 amino acids. CDR3 DNA sequence: TGTGCCACCAGTGAGGCCGGGCCCTCATACAATGAGCAGTTCTTC. Encoded protein: CATSEAGPSYNEQFF.

This clonotype has a count of ten or more. The chain links TRBV28 to TRBJ1-4, with 7 positions matching TRBD1. Germline V CDR1 and CDR2: MDHEN, SYDVKM. V was clipped by 6 bases and J by 0 bases; unmatched bases: 4. CDR3 length: 15 amino acids. CDR3: CASRGTAATNEKLFF. Here the CDR3 DNA reads TGTGCCAGCAGGGGGACAGCGGCAACTAATGAAAAACTGTTTTTT.

This clonotype came up a few times. V and J are TRBV11-3 and TRBJ2-1; no reliable D call. The V and J ends lost 1 base and 4 bases respectively, with 11 bases between them. This CDR3 comprises 15 residues. In germline, CDR1 is SGHNT, CDR2 YENEEA. The CDR3 coding sequence is TGTGCCAGCAGCTTAGGGCTCCCCGGGTACAATGAGCAGTTCTTC. It translates to CASSLGLPGYNEQFF.

This clonotype has more than one count but fewer than ten. Here the CDR3 DNA reads TGTGCCAGCAGCCAGGGCTCAGGCGCTACTAGTCAGCCCCAGCATTTT. It encodes CASSQGSGATSQPQHF. The genes are TRBV7-9 and TRBJ1-5; D possibly corresponds to TRBD1 (5 bases). The CDR3 length is 16 residues. Looked up from germline, CDR1 is SEHNR and CDR2 is FQNEAQ (reference sequence). Trimming took off 5 bases at V and 6 bases at J, with 20 bases between the two ends.

This clonotype has only a few counts. The chain employs TRBV18 and TRBJ1-5; D unresolved. CDR3 size: 14 residues. The germline V gene has CDR1 KGHSH and CDR2 LQKENI. V gave up 3 bases and J gave up 6 bases, with 12 bases separating them. CDR3 region: CASSPSGRGQPQHF. The CDR3 nucleotides are TGTGCCAGCTCACCTTCAGGTCGGGGTCAGCCCCAGCATTTT.

This clonotype appeared a few times. V gene TRBV9 combines with J gene TRBJ2-7, with 8 bases fitting TRBD2. This CDR3 is 15 amino acids long. CDR1 SGDLS and CDR2 YYNGEE come from the germline V gene. J gave up 9 bases and V 0 bases, and 11 bases lay outside the gene matches. The CDR3, as DNA: TGTGCCAGCAGCGTAGAGGGGAGCGGGGGCGGAGCGCAGTACTTC. Its protein is CASSVEGSGGGAQYF. Combining the CDR3 with reference TRBV9 and TRBJ2-7 gives the whole variable domain DSGVTQTPKHLITATGQRVTLRCSPRSGDLSVYWYQQSLDQGLQFLIQYYNGEERAKGNILERFSAQQFPDLHSELNLSSLELGDSALYFCASSVEGSGGGAQYFGPGTRLTVT.

V gene TRBV19 combines with J gene TRBJ2-1, with 8 bases matching TRBD2. V shed 3 bases, J shed 3 bases, and the junction held 4 bases outside the gene matches. The CDR3 covers 15 residues. Germline V gene lookup returns CDR1 LNHDA and CDR2 SQIVND (reference sequence). CDR3 bases: TGTGCCAGTAGTATGTCTAGCGGGTACTACAATGAGCAGTTCTTC. Amino acids: CASSMSSGYYNEQFF. Using reference TRBV19 and TRBJ2-1 for the parts outside the CDR3, the full variable domain is DGGITQSPKYLFRKEGQNVTLSCEQNLNHDAMYWYRQDPGQGLRLIYYSQIVNDFQKGDIAEGYSVSREKKESFPLTVTSAQKNPTAFYLCASSMSSGYYNEQFFGPGTRLTVL.

The chain combines TRBV11-1 with TRBJ2-1; 8 positions match TRBD2. With V trimmed by 5 bases and J by 8 bases, 11 bases remained unmatched. The germline V gene has CDR1 SGHAT and CDR2 FQDESV (reference sequence). This CDR3 contains 15 residues. CDR3: CASSLGAGVLYEQFF. The CDR3 DNA is TGTGCCAGCAGCCTTGGAGCGGGGGTATTGTATGAGCAGTTCTTC.